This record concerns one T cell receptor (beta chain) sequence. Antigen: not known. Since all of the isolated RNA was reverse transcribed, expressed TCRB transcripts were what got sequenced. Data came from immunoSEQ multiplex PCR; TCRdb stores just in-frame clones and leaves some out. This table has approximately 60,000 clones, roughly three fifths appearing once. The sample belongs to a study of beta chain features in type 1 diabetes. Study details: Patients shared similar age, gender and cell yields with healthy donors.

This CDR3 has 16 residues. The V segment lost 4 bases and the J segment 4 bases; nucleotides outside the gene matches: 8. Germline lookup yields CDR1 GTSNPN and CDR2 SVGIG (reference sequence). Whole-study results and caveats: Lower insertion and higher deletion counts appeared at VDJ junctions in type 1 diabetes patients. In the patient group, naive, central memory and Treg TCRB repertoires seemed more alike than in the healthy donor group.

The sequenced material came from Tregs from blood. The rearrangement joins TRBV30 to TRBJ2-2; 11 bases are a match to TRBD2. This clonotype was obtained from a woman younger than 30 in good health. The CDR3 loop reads CAWIGPGLAVTGELFF. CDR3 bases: TGTGCCTGGATTGGGCCGGGACTAGCGGTCACCGGGGAGCTGTTTTTT.